Only a few counts were recorded for the clone carrying this T cell receptor (beta chain). The target antigen is unknown. Investigators reverse transcribed all isolated RNA, so they sequenced expressed TCRB transcripts. The protocol was immunoSEQ multiplex PCR, while the TCRdb copy is restricted to in-frame clones and leaves out a portion. This sample yields around 690,000 clones, of which around 11% are seen a single time; more than 0.1% belongs to the top ten. This record belongs to a study of beta chain features in type 1 diabetes. Markers CD45RO/CCR7/CD25/CD127/CD95/CD27 served to sort CD4+ naive, central memory, regulatory and stem cell-like memory cells. With 2 bases clipped from V and 4 bases from J, the junction kept 9 bases outside the gene matches. The CDR3 is 16 amino acids. Germline lookup yields CDR1 SEHNR and CDR2 FQNEAQ (reference sequence). Notes on the study in general: Patients with type 1 diabetes carried fewer insertions and had more deletions at their VDJ junctions. Type 1 diabetes patients showed a moderate but significant shortening of TCRB CDR3s in all four CD4+ subsets. PCR might favor shorter templates, but any such skew would affect patients and controls equally.

The gene calls are TRBV7-9 and TRBJ2-7; 9 bases fit TRBD1. This clonotype was sampled from a young man with type 1 diabetes. The sequenced sample consisted of naive CD4+ T cells from blood. Written as DNA, the CDR3 is TGTGCCAGCAGCTTACCTCCCCGGGACAGGGTTTACGAGCAGTACTTC. This gives the protein CASSLPPRDRVYEQYF.